Here is one T cell receptor beta chain with its context. Its antigen is not known. Sequencing used immunoSEQ multiplex PCR; TCRdb keeps in-frame clones, though not all of them. The sample includes 90,000 to 150,000 clones, roughly 83% of them seen just once. This record comes from a study of cytomegalovirus exposure and HLA in healthy donors. Broader study findings: Associated with cytomegalovirus, according to the listing, were 170 or so TCR beta chains. The classifier reportedly diagnosed cytomegalovirus status with high sensitivity and specificity.

The study drew the donors from its roughly 120-subject validation cohort, separate from the roughly 670-subject first cohort. The germline V gene has CDR1 MNHNS and CDR2 SASEGT. The junction had 7 bases not matched to a gene; V was cut back by 4 bases and J by 2 bases. This CDR3 region has 16 residues. This TCR was sampled from a man between 18 and 35 years old in good health and CMV-seronegative. The chain employs TRBV6-1 and TRBJ2-5; TRBD1 matches at 10 bases. Sequencing used PBMCs. In nucleotides, the CDR3 is TGTGCCAGCAGTGCGCGGGGGGACAGGGGTCAAGAGACCCAGTACTTC. Its protein is CASSARGDRGQETQYF.